The sequence of this T cell receptor beta chain was determined in a study of human T cells and chemical hapten exposure. This clonotype occurred a few times. Time point described: patch test 1, 2 weeks after DPC sensitization. As to treatment: therapeutic diphenylcyclopropenone sensitization with weekly scalp DPC. TCRdb redid the calling of the RACE reads with MiXCR, one entry per CDR3 protein. This sample carries more than 150,000 distinct CDR3 sequences, about 14% of them seen once, and the ten largest clones take about 1.7%. The CDR3 is made up of 11 amino acids. Germline V CDR1 and CDR2: MDHEN, SYDVKM. V was cut by 6 bases and J by 8 bases, with 10 bases left in between.

The chain is built from TRBV28 and TRBJ1-2; the D gene is possibly TRBD1 (6 bases). The TCR comes from a woman in her thirties with alopecia areata. Some clones in this sample may be carry-over from other donors' samples. Sequencing was performed on whole blood, taken in connection with sensitization to the hapten diphenylcyclopropenone (DPC). In nucleotides, the CDR3 is TGTGCCAGCAGCAGGGGCCGCGGCTACACCTTC. This encodes CASSRGRGYTF.